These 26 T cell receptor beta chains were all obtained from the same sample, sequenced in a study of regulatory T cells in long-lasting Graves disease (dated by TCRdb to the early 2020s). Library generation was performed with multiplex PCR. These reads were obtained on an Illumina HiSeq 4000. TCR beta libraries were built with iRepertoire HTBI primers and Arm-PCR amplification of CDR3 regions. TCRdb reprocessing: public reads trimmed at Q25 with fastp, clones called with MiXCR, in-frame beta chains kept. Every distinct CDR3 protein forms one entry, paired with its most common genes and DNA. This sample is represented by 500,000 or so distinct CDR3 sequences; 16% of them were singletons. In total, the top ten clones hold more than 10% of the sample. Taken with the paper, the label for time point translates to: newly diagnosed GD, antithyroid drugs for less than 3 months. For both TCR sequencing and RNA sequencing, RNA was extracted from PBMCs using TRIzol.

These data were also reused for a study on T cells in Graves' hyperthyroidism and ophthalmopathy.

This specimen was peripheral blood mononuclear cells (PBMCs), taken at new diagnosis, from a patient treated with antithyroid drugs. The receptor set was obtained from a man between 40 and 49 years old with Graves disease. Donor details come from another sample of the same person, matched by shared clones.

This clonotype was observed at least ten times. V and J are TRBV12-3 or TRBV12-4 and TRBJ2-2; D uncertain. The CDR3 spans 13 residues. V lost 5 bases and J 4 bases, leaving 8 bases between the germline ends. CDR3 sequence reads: CASSNLATGELFF. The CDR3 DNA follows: TGTGCCAGCAGTAACTTGGCCACCGGGGAGCTGTTTTTT.

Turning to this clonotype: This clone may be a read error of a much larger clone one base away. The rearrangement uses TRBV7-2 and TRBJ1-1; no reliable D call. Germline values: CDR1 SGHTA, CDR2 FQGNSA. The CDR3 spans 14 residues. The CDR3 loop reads CASSPEVGWTEAIF. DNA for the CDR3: TGTGCCAGCAGCCCCGAGGTGGGCTGGACTGAAGCTATCTTT.

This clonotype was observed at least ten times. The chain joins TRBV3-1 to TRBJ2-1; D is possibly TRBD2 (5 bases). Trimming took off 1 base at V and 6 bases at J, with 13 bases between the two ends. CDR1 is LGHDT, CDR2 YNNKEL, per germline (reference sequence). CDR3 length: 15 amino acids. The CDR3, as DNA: TGTGCCAGCAGCCAAGGACGGTTAGCGAGCAATGAGCAGTTCTTC. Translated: CASSQGRLASNEQFF.

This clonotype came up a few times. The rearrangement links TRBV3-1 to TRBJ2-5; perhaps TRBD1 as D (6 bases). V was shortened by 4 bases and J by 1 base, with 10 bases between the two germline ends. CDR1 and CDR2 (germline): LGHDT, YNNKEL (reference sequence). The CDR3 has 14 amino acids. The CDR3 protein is CASSRPDSQETQYF. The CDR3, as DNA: TGTGCCAGCAGCCGGCCGGACAGCCAAGAGACCCAGTACTTC.

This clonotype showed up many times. The CDR3 loop is CSAIPPGDMYYEQYF. The CDR3 nucleotides are TGCAGTGCCATCCCCCCGGGGGACATGTACTACGAGCAGTACTTC. The chain recombines TRBV20-1 with TRBJ2-7; D is perhaps TRBD1 or TRBD2 (6 bases each). CDR1 is DFQATT and CDR2 is SNEGSKA in the germline V gene (reference sequence). The ends were cut back, 6 bases at V and 3 bases at J, with 21 bases in the middle. The CDR3 consists of 15 residues.

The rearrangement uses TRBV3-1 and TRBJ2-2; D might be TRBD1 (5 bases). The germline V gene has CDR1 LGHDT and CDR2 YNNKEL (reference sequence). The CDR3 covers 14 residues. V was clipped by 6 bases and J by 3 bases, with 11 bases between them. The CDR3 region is CASRPQVYTGELFF. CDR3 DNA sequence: TGTGCCAGCAGACCACAGGTGTACACCGGGGAGCTGTTTTTT.

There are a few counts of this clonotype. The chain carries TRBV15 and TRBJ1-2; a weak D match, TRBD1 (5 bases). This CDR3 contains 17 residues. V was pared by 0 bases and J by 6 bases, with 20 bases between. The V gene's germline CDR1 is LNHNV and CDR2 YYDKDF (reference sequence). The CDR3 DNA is TGTGCCACCAGCAGAGATCGTCCAGGGCGGGATTACAATGGCTACACCTTC. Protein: CATSRDRPGRDYNGYTF.

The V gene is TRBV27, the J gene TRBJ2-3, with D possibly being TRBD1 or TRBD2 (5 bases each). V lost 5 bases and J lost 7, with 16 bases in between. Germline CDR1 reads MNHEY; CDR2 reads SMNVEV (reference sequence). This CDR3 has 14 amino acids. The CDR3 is CASSVTVGVNTQYF. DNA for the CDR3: TGTGCCAGCAGTGTGACAGTGGGGGTGAATACGCAGTATTTT.

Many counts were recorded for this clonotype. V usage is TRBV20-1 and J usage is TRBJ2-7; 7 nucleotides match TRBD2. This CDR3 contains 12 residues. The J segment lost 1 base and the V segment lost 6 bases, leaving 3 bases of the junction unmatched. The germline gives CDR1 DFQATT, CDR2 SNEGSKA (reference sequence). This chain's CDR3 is CSAPAGSYEQYF. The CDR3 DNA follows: TGCAGTGCCCCAGCGGGGTCCTACGAGCAGTACTTC.

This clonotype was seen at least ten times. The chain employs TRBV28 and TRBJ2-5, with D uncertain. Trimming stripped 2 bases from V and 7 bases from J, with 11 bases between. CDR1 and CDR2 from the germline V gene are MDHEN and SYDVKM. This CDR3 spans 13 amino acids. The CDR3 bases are TGTGCCAGCAGTTTAACCCTTACAGTGACCCAGTACTTC. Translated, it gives CASSLTLTVTQYF.

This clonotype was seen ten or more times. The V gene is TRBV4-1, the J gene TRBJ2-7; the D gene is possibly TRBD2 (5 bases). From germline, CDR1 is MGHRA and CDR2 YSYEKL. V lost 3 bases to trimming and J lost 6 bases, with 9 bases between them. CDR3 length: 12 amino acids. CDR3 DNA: TGCGCCAGCAGCCATGGAGGCACCGAGCAGTACTTC. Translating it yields CASSHGGTEQYF.

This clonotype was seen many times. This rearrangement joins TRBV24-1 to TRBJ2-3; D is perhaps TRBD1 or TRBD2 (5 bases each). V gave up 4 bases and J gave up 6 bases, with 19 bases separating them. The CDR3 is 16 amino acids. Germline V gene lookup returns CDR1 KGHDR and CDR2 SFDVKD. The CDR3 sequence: CATSEPPGTDPDTQYF. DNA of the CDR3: TGTGCCACCAGTGAACCACCCGGGACGGATCCCGATACGCAGTATTTT.

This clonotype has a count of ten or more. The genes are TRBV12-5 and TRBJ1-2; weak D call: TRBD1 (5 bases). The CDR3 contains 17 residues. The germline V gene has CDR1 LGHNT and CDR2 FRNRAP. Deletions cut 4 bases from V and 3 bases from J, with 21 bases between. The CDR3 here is CASGSTPGSRVDYGYTF. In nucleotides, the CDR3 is TGTGCTAGTGGTTCAACCCCCGGTAGCAGGGTGGACTATGGCTACACCTTC.

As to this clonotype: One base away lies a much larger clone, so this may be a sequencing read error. CDR3 amino acids: CAWSSETGGIQPQHF. Here the CDR3 DNA reads TGTGCCTGGAGCTCCGAGACAGGGGGCATTCAGCCCCAGCATTTT. The chain joins TRBV30 to TRBJ1-5; TRBD1 matches 10 bases. Trimming cost V 3 bases and J 6 bases; bases outside gene matches: 8. The germline V gene encodes CDR1 GTSNPN and CDR2 SVGIG (reference sequence). The CDR3 runs to 15 residues.

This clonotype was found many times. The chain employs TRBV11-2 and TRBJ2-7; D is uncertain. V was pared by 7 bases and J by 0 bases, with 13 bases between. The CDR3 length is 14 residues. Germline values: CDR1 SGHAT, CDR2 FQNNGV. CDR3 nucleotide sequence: TGTGCCAGCAACCCCCAAGACAACTCCTACGAGCAGTACTTC. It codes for CASNPQDNSYEQYF.

This CDR3 reads CASSQDQASGVYEQYF. As DNA, the CDR3 is TGCGCCAGCAGCCAAGATCAGGCTAGCGGGGTGTACGAGCAGTACTTC. The chain combines TRBV4-1 with TRBJ2-7; 9 bases line up with TRBD2. Germline CDR1 and CDR2: MGHRA and YSYEKL. The length of the CDR3 is 16 residues. The V gene end was trimmed by 0 bases and the J gene end by 4 bases; junction bases not matched to a gene: 7.

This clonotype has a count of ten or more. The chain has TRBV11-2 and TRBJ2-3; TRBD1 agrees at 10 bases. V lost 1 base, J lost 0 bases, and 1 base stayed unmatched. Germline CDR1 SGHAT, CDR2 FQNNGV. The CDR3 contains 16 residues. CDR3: CASSLGQGASTDTQYF. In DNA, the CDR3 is TGTGCCAGCAGCTTAGGACAGGGGGCAAGCACAGATACGCAGTATTTT.

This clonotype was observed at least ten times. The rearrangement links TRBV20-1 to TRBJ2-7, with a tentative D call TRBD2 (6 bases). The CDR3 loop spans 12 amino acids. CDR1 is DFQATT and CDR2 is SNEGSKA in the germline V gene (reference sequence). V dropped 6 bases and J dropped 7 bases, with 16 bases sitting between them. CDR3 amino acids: CSARDSLGEQYF. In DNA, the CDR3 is TGCAGTGCCCGGGACTCCTTGGGGGAGCAGTACTTC.

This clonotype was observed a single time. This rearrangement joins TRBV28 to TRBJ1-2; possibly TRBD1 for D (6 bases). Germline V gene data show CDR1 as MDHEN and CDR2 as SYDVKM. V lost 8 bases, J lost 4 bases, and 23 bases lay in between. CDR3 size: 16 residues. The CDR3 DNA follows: TGTGCCAGCTTTTCCATTTGGGGGGGGCAAGGCTATGGCTACACCTTC. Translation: CASFSIWGGQGYGYTF.

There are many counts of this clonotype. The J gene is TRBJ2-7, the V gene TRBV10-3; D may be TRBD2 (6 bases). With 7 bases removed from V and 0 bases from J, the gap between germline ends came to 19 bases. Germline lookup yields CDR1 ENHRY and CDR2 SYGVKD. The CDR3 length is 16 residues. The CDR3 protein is CAITTPAGGSSYEQYF. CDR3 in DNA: TGTGCCATCACCACCCCCGCCGGGGGAAGCTCCTACGAGCAGTACTTC.

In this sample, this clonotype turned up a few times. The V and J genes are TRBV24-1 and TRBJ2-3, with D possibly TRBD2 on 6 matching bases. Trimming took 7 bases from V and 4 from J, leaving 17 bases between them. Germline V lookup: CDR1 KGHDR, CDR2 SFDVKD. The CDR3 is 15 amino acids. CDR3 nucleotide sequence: TGTGCCACCAGAGCTAACGGGGGAAGAGCAGATACGCAGTATTTT. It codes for CATRANGGRADTQYF.

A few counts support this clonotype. CDR3 bases: TGTGCCAGCAGCTTAGAGATGGGCGGCGGCCGCAATGAGCAGTTCTTC. Protein product: CASSLEMGGGRNEQFF. The chain recombines TRBV7-9 with TRBJ2-1; D is unresolved. The CDR3 runs 16 residues. Trimming took off 1 base at V and 6 bases at J, with 16 bases between the two ends. Per germline, CDR1 SEHNR and CDR2 FQNEAQ (reference sequence).

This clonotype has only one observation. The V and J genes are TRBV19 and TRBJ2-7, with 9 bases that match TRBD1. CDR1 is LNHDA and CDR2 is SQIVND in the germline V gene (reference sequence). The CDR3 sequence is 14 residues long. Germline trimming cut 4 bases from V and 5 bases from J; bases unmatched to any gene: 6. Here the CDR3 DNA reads TGTGCCAGTAGTAGGACAGGGGATATCCACGAGCAGTACTTC. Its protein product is CASSRTGDIHEQYF.

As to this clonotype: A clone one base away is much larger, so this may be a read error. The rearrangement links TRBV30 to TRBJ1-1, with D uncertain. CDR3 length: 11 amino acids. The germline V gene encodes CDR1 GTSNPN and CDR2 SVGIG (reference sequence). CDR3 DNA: TGTGCCTGTAATCGGAACACTGAAACTTTCTTT. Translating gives CACNRNTETFF.

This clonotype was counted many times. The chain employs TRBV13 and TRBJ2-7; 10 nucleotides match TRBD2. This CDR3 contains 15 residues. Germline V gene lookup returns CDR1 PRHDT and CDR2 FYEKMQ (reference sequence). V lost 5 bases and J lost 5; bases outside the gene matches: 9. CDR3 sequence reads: CASSVLAGVSHEQYF. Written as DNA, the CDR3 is TGTGCCAGCAGCGTTCTAGCGGGAGTGTCCCACGAGCAGTACTTC.

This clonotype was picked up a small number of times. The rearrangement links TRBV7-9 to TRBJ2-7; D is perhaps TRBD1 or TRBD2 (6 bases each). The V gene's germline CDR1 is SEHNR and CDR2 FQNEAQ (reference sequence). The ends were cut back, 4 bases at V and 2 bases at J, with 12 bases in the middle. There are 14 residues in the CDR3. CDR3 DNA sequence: TGTGCCAGCAGCTCCTTGGAGGGGGCCTACGAGCAGTACTTC. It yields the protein CASSSLEGAYEQYF. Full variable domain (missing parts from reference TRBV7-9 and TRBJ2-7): DTGVSQNPRHKITKRGQNVTFRCDPISEHNRLYWYRQTLGQGPEFLTYFQNEAQLEKSRLLSDRFSAERPKGSFSTLEIQRTEQGDSAMYLCASSSLEGAYEQYFGPGTRLTVT.